These 2 T cell receptor beta chains were sequenced from one sample in a study of regulatory T cells in long-lasting Graves disease. Regarding time point: persistent/refractory GD, antithyroid drugs over 5 years with positive TRAb. PBMC RNA was the source of the TCR library. Building the TCR beta libraries relied on iRepertoire HTBI primers, and CDR3 regions underwent Arm-PCR. In TCRdb, the multiplex PCR reads were re-called with MiXCR into one record per CDR3 protein. The profile covers hundreds of thousands of distinct CDR3 sequences, with roughly 22% appearing a single time and around 12% taken by the ten largest. The sequences come from peripheral blood mononuclear cells (PBMCs), collected when the disease was refractory, from a patient treated with antithyroid drugs. These receptors all come from a female donor with Graves disease.

In its sample, this clonotype was seen a few times. A much bigger clone sits one base away, suggesting this may be a read error. V gene TRBV6-1 combines with J gene TRBJ2-7; D might be TRBD1 or TRBD2, each matching 5 bases. The CDR3 has 13 residues. Trimming pared 7 bases from V and 0 bases from J, leaving 10 bases between. Germline CDR1 MNHNS, CDR2 SASEGT. The CDR3 nucleotides read TGTGCCAGCACTGGGGACGGCTCCTACGAGCAGTACTTC. Protein product: CASTGDGSYEQYF.

There are many counts of this clonotype. The chain has TRBV6-1 and TRBJ2-7; 10 bases map to TRBD2. J lost 6 bases, V lost 5 bases, and 10 bases had no gene match. Per germline, CDR1 MNHNS and CDR2 SASEGT. The CDR3 length is 15 residues. The CDR3 nucleotides are TGTGCCAGCAGTAGCACTCGGACTAGCGGCAGCGAGCAGTACTTC. Translating it yields CASSSTRTSGSEQYF.